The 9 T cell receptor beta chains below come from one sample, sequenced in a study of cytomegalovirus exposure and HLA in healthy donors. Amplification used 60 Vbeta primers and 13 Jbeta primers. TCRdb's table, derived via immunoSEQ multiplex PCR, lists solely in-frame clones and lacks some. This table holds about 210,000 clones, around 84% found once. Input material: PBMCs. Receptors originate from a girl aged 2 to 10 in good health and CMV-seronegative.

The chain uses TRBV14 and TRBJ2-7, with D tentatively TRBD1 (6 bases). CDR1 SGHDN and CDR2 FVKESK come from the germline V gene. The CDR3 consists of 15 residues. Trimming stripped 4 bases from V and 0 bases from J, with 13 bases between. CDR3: CASSLGAVSSYEQYF. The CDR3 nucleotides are TGTGCCAGCAGCCTGGGGGCGGTGAGCTCCTACGAGCAGTACTTC.

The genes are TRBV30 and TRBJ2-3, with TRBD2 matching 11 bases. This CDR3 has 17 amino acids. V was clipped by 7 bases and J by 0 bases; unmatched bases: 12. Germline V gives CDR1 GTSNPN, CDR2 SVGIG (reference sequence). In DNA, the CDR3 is TGTGCCTACCGATCAATCCTAGCGGGGGGTAGCACAGATACGCAGTATTTT. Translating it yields CAYRSILAGGSTDTQYF.

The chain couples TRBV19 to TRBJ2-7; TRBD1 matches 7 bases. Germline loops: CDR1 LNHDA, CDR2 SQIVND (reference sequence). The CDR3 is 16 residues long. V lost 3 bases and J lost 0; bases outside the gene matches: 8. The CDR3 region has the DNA TGTGCCAGTAGTATTCGTGCCGGGACAGTCTCCTACGAGCAGTACTTC. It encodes CASSIRAGTVSYEQYF.

CDR3 amino acids: CASSQDPSAAYNEQFF. CDR3 in DNA: TGTGCCAGCAGCCAAGATCCCAGCGCCGCCTACAATGAGCAGTTCTTC. The rearrangement joins TRBV4-2 to TRBJ2-1; D is unresolved. The CDR3 runs to 16 residues. Germline values: CDR1 LGHNA, CDR2 YNFKEQ. V lost 0 bases to trimming and J lost 2 bases, with 11 bases between them.

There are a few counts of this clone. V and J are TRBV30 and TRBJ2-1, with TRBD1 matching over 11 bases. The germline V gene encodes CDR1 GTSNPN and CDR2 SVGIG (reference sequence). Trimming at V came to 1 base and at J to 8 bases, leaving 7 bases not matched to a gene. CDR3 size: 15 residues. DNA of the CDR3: TGTGCCTGGAGTGCATTATCGGGACAGGGGGATGAGCAGTTCTTC. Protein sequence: CAWSALSGQGDEQFF.

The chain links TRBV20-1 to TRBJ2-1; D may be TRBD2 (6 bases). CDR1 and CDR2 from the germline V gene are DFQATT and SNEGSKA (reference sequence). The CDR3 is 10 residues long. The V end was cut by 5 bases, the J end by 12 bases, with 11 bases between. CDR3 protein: CSALLARQFF. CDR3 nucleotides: TGCAGTGCTCTACTAGCTCGGCAGTTCTTC.

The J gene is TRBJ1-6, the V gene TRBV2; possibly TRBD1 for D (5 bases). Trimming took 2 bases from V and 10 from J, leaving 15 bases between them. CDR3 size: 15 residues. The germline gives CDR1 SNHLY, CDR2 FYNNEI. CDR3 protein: CASSEIGKGRSPLHF. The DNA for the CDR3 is TGTGCCAGCAGTGAAATAGGGAAGGGGAGGTCACCCCTCCACTTT.

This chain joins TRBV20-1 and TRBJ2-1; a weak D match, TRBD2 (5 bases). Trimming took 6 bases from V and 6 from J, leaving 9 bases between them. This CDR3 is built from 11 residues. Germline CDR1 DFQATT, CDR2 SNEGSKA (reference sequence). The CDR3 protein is CSATRVNEQFF. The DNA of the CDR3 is TGCAGTGCCACTAGGGTCAATGAGCAGTTCTTC.

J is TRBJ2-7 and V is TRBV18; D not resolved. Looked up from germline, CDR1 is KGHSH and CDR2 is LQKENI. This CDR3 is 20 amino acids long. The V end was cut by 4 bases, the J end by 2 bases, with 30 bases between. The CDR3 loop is CASSLIISFAFGGGTYEQYF. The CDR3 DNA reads TGTGCCAGCTCACTGATTATTTCCTTTGCTTTCGGTGGCGGAACCTACGAGCAGTACTTC.